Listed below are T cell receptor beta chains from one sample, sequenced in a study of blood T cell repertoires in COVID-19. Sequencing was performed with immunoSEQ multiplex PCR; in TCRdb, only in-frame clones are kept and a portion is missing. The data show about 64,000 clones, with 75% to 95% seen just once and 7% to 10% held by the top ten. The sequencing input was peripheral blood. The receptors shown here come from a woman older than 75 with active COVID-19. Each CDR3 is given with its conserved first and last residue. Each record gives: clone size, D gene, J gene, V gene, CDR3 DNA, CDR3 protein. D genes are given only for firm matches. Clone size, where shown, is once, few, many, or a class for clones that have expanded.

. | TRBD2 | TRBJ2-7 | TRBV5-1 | TGCGCCAGCAGCGACAGTAGCGGGAGGGCCTACGAGCAGTACTTC | CASSDSSGRAYEQYF
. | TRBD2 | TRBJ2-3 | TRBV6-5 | TGTGCCAGCAGATTACTAGCGGGGGGCGATACGCAGTATTTT | CASRLLAGGDTQYF
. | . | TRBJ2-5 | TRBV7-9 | TGTGCCAGCAGCTTACGAGGAAGGAACCAAGAGACCCAGTACTTC | CASSLRGRNQETQYF
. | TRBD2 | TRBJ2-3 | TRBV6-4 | TGTGCCAGCAAGACTAGCGGATTAACAGATACGCAGTATTTT | CASKTSGLTDTQYF
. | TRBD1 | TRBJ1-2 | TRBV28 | TGTGCCAGCAGACTACAGGGGGCAGGCGGCTACACCTTC | CASRLQGAGGYTF
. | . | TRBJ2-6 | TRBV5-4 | TGTGCCAGCAGCTTTCAGGGGAGCTCTGGGGCCAACGTCCTGACTTTC | CASSFQGSSGANVLTF
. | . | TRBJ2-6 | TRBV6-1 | TGTGCCAGCAGTGATCGGAGAGCGATAGGGGCCAACGTCCTGACTTTC | CASSDRRAIGANVLTF
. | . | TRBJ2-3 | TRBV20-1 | TGCAGTGCTAGTCCCCGGGGAGGAAGCACAGATACGCAGTATTTT | CSASPRGGSTDTQYF
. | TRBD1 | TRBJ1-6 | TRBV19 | TGTGCCACAGGGGGCCGGAGCTCCTATAATTCACCCCTCCACTTT | CATGGRSSYNSPLHF
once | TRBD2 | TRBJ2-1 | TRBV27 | TGTGCCAGCAGTTTCGGGACTAGCGGCTCTGAGCAGTTCTTC | CASSFGTSGSEQFF
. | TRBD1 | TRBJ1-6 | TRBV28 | TGTGCCAGCAGTGGACAGGGGATTGTTAATTCACCCCTCCACTTT | CASSGQGIVNSPLHF
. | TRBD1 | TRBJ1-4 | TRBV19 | TGTGCCAGTAGTTTCCAGGGGGCGCTTGAAAAACTGTTTTTT | CASSFQGALEKLFF
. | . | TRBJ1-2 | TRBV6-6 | TGTGCCAGCAGTTACGGCTCCTATGGCTACACCTTC | CASSYGSYGYTF
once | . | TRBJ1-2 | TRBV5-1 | TGCGCCAGCAGCTTGGTAGATCCAGACACTAACTATGGCTACACCTTC | CASSLVDPDTNYGYTF
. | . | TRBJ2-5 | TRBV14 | TGTGCCAGCAGCCAAGGCCGAGACACGCCGAGAGAGACCCAGTACTTC | CASSQGRDTPRETQYF
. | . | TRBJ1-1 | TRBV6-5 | TGTGCCAGCGTGCGGCAGACGAACACTGAAGCTTTCTTT | CASVRQTNTEAFF
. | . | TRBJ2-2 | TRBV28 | TGTGCCAGCAGTTTAATTGGTCCCGGTACCGGGGAGCTGTTTTTT | CASSLIGPGTGELFF
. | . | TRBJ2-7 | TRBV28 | TGTGCCAGCACCCCCGTGGGGGGACAGACCTACGAGCAGTACTTC | CASTPVGGQTYEQYF
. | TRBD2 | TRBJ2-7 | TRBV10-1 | TGCGCCAGCAGTCCCGGGGGGACCTACGAGCAGTACTTC | CASSPGGTYEQYF
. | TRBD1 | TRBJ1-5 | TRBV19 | TGTGCCAGCCGGGGAGGGGCCAGGGGGCTTCAGCCCCAGCATTTT | CASRGGARGLQPQHF
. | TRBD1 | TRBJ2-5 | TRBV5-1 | TGCGCCAGCAGCCGAGGGACAGGGGGCGAGGAGACCCAGTACTTC | CASSRGTGGEETQYF
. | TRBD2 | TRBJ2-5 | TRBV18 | TGTGCCAGCTCACCGGGACTAGCGGTACAAGAGACCCAGTACTTC | CASSPGLAVQETQYF
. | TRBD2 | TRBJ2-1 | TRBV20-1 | TGCAGTGCTAGTCTTAGCGGGACACGGCGGGAGCAGTTCTTC | CSASLSGTRREQFF
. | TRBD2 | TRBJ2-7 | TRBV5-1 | TGCGCCAGCAGCTTCCACGGACTAGCCCTCGAGCAGTACTTC | CASSFHGLALEQYF
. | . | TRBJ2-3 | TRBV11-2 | TGTGCCGGGTCTAGCGAAATGGGAGATACGCAGTATTTT | CAGSSEMGDTQYF
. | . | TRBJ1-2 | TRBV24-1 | TGTGCCACCAGTGACCACACCGAGGGGCCGGGGGACTATGGCTACACCTTC | CATSDHTEGPGDYGYTF
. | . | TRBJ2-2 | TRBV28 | TGTGCCAGCAGCTGGGGAGGGGGAGGGGAGCTGTTTTTT | CASSWGGGGELFF
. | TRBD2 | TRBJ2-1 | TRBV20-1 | TGCAGTGCTAGTGGGCTAGCGGGGGGGCGTAATGAGCAGTTCTTC | CSASGLAGGRNEQFF
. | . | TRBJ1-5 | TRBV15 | TGTGCCACCAGCACGGACCCTAGGGGCCAGCCCCAGCATTTT | CATSTDPRGQPQHF
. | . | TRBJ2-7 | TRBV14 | TGTGCCAGCAGCCAAGGCCTAGCATCCTCCTACGAGCAGTACTTC | CASSQGLASSYEQYF
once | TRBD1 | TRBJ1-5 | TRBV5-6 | TGTGCCAGCAGCTGGGGACAGGGTGCGGGCAATCAGCCCCAGCATTTT | CASSWGQGAGNQPQHF
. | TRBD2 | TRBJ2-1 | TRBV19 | TGTGCCAGTAGTGCTCAGACTAGCACTGAGCAGTTCTTC | CASSAQTSTEQFF
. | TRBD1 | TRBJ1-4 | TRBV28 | TGTGCCAGCCGTACAGGGGGGGCTAATGAAAAACTGTTTTTT | CASRTGGANEKLFF
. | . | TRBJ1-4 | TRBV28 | TGTGCCAGCAGTCCCCAGGGGACAAAACTGTTTTTT | CASSPQGTKLFF
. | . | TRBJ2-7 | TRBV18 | TGTGCCAGCTCAGAAACTAGTCAGGCCAACGAGCAGTACTTC | CASSETSQANEQYF
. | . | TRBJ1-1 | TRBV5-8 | TGTGCCAGCAGCTTGATGTTAGCGCTCATGAACACTGAAGCTTTCTTT | CASSLMLALMNTEAFF
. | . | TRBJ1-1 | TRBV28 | TGTGCCAGCAGTACAGGGTCAGCTGAAGCTTTCTTT | CASSTGSAEAFF
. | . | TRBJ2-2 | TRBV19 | TGTGCCAGTAGTATTGAGGTCGTGGGTAACACCGGGGAGCTGTTTTTT | CASSIEVVGNTGELFF
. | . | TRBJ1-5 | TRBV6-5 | TGTGCCAGCAGTTACACACAGGGCGGTCAGCCCCAGCATTTT | CASSYTQGGQPQHF
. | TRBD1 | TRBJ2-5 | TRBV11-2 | TGTGCCAGCAGCTTGGGGACAGCCAGCCAAGAGACCCAGTACTTC | CASSLGTASQETQYF
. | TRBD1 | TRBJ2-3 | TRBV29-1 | TGCAGCGGGAGAGGGGGCTTAGATGGCACAGATACGCAGTATTTT | CSGRGGLDGTDTQYF
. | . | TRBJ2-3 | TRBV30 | TGTGCCTGGTGGCGGGACAGCGGAAAAGATACGCAGTATTTT | CAWWRDSGKDTQYF